The text below deals with one TCR beta chain. Its target is unknown. These data come from a study of cytomegalovirus exposure and HLA in healthy donors. General study findings and limits: Later on, a genetic analysis was performed. It linked a missense variant in DCLRE1C with V- and J-gene trimming of TCR beta. It was reportedly the case that the classifier diagnosed cytomegalovirus status with high specificity and sensitivity. Later work showed greater clonal expansion in HLA-associated TCR beta chains than in equally common others. Upon later analysis, TCR association rates were observed to vary by HLA locus, being highest for DRB1 and lowest for HLA-C.

The PCR employed 60 Vbeta primers together with 13 Jbeta primers. Profiling relied on immunoSEQ multiplex PCR, and the TCRdb table lists in-frame clones only, not all of them. The data contain about 90,000 clones, about 69% of them singletons. V dropped 3 bases and J dropped 6; count of bases not matched to a gene: 16. The V gene's germline CDR1 is MGHDK and CDR2 SYGVNS. The CDR3 runs to 17 residues. V usage is TRBV25-1 and J usage is TRBJ1-1, with TRBD1 matching over 7 bases. The sequenced material came from PBMCs. This receptor was obtained from a woman between 18 and 30 years old in good health and CMV-seropositive. DNA for the CDR3: TGTGCCAGCAGTGAGTACACGGCCGGGACAGACGGATCTGAAGCTTTCTTT. Translated, it gives CASSEYTAGTDGSEAFF.